This TCR beta chain was obtained from a study of T cells in Graves' hyperthyroidism and ophthalmopathy. Points from the study as a whole: A model of 13 V-J features distinguished ophthalmopathy from stable hyperthyroidism.

A note on this clonotype: The antigen is undetermined.

Amplification yielded TCR beta CDR3 regions, with RNA transcripts as the source. Using the HTBI primer set, a first-round RT-PCR was run on the TCR CDR3. One entry per CDR3 protein, called by TCRdb with MiXCR from the multiplex PCR reads. The sample has around 350,000 distinct CDR3 sequences; 15% to 18% are singletons. V was pared by 4 bases and J by 1 base, with 10 bases between. Germline V gene lookup returns CDR1 SGHRS and CDR2 YFSETQ. The CDR3 length is 14 residues. The hyperthyroidism patients had all been newly diagnosed, and their disease duration was under 2 months. Their ages ranged from 18 to 65 years. Uncontrolled infections, other autoimmune diseases, pregnancy or lactation led to exclusion of patients. Ahead of any ophthalmopathy symptoms, the blood sample was obtained at the first diagnosis of hyperthyroidism.

The specimen was blood. This receptor was taken from a woman between 18 and 29 years old with Graves' hyperthyroidism that later progressed to Graves' ophthalmopathy. The chain employs TRBV5-1 and TRBJ2-3; possibly TRBD1 for D (6 bases). The CDR3 region has the DNA TGCGCCAGCAGCAACAGGGCTGGCACAGATACGCAGTATTTT. Translated, it gives CASSNRAGTDTQYF.